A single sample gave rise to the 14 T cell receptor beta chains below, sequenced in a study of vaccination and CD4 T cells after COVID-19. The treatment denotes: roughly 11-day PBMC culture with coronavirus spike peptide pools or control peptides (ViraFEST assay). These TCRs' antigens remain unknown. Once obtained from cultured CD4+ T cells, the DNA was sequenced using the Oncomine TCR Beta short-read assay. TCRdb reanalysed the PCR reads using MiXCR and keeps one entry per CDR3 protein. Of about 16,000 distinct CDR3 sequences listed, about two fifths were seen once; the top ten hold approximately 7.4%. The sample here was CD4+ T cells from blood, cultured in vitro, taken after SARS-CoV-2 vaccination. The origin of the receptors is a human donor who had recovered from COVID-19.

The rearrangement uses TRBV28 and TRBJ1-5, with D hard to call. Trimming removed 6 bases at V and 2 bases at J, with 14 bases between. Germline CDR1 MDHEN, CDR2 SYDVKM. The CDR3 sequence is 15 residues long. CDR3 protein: CASRNPGEGNQPQHF. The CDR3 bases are TGTGCCAGCAGAAACCCCGGGGAGGGCAATCAGCCCCAGCATTTT.

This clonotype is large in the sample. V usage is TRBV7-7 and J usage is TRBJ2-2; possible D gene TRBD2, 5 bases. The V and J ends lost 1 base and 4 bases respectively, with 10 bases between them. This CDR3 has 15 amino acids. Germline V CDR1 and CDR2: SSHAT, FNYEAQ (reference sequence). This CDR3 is CASSLETAGTGELFF. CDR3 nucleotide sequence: TGTGCCAGCAGCTTAGAAACCGCGGGCACCGGGGAGCTGTTTTTT.

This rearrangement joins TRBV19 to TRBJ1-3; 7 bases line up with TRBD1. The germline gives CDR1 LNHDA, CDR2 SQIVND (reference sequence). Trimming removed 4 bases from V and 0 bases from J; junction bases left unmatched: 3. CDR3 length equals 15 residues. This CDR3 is CASSTRTGSGNTIYF. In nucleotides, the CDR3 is TGTGCCAGTAGTACCCGGACAGGCTCTGGAAACACCATATATTTT.

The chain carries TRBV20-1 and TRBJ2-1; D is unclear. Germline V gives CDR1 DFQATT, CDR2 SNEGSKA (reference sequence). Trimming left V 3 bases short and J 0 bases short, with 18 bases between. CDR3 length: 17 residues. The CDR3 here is CSASWFGGLPSYNEQFF. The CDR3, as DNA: TGCAGTGCTAGTTGGTTTGGCGGATTACCCTCCTACAATGAGCAGTTCTTC.

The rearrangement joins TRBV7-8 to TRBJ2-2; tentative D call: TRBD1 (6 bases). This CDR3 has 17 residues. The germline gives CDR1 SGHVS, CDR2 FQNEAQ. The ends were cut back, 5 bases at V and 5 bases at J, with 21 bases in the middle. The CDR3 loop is CASSPPRRDRQTGELFF. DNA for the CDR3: TGTGCCAGCAGCCCGCCGCGACGTGACAGGCAAACCGGGGAGCTGTTTTTT. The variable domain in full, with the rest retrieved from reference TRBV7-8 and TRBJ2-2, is GAGVSQSPRYKVAKRGQDVALRCDPISGHVSLFWYQQALGQGPEFLTYFQNEAQLDKSGLPSDRFFAERPEGSVSTLKIQRTQQEDSAVYLCASSPPRRDRQTGELFFGEGSRLTVL.

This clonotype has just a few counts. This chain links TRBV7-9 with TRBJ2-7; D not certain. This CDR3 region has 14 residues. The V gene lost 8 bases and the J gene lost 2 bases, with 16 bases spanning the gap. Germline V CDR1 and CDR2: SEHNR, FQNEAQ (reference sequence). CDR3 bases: TGTGCCAGCGCGTGGAGCGTACTCCCCTACGAGCAGTACTTC. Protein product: CASAWSVLPYEQYF.

CDR3 coding DNA: TGTGCCAGCAGTGGTATGGCAGCTAACACCGGGGAGCTGTTTTTT. Protein product: CASSGMAANTGELFF. The rearrangement joins TRBV2 to TRBJ2-2, with no clear D. The CDR3 has 15 amino acids. Germline V lookup: CDR1 SNHLY, CDR2 FYNNEI. V dropped 4 bases and J dropped 2 bases, with 11 bases sitting between them.

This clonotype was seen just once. The CDR3 DNA reads as TGTGCCAGCAAAGAACGGTGGGATGAAAAACTGTTTTTT. As protein: CASKERWDEKLFF. V usage is TRBV28 and J usage is TRBJ1-4, with D uncertain. This CDR3 is built from 13 residues. V lost 7 bases, J lost 6 bases, and 12 bases lay in between. Germline V gene data show CDR1 as MDHEN and CDR2 as SYDVKM.

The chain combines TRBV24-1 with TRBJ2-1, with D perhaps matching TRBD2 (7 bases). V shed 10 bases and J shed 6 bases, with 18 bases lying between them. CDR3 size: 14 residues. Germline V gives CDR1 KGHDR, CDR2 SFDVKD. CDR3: CATRNPGEGNEQFF. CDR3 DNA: TGTGCCACAAGGAACCCAGGGGAGGGCAATGAGCAGTTCTTC.

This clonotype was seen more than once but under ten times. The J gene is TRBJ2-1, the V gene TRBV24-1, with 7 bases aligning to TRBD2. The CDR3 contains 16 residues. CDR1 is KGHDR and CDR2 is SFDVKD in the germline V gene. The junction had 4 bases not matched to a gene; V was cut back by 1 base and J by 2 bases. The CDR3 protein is CATSDLRAGAYNEQFF. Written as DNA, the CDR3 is TGTGCCACCAGTGATTTAAGGGCGGGAGCCTACAATGAGCAGTTCTTC.

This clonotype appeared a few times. For the CDR3, the DNA is TGCAGTGCTAGAGCTTGGGGACTAGCGGGAGGGAAGGAGACCCAGTACTTC. Translated, it gives CSARAWGLAGGKETQYF. The chain combines TRBV20-1 with TRBJ2-5; 16 nucleotides match TRBD2. The CDR3 loop spans 17 amino acids. The V gene end was trimmed by 1 base and the J gene end by 5 bases; junction bases not matched to a gene: 7. Germline CDR1 DFQATT, CDR2 SNEGSKA (reference sequence).

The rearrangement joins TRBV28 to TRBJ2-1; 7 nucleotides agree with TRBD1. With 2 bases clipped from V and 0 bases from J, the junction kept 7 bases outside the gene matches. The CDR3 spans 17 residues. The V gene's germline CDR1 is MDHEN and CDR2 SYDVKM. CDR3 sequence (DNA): TGTGCCAGCAGTTTACTCGGACAGGCGAGCTCCTACAATGAGCAGTTCTTC. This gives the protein CASSLLGQASSYNEQFF.

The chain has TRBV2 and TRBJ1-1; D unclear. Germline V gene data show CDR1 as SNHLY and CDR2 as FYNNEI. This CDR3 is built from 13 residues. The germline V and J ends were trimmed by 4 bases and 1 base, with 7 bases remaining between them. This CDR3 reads CASSVGGNTEAFF. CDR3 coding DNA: TGTGCCAGCAGTGTAGGTGGGAACACTGAAGCTTTCTTT.

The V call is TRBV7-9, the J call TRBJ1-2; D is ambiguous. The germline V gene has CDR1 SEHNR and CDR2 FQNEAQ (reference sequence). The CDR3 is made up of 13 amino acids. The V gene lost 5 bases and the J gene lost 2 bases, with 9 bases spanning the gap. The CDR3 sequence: CASSPTRNYGYTF. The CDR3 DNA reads TGTGCCAGCAGCCCTACAAGAAACTATGGCTACACCTTC.